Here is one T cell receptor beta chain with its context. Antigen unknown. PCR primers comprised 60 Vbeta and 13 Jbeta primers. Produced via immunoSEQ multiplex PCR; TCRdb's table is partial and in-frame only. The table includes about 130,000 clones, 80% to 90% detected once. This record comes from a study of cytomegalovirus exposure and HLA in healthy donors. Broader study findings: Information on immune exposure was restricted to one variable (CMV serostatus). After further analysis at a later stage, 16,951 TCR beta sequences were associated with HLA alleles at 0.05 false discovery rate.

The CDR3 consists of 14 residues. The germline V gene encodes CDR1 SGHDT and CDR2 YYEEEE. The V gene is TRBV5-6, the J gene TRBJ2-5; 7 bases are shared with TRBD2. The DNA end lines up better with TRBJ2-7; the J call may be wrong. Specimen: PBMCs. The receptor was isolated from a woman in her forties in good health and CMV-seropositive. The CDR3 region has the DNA TGTGCCAGCAGCCTTTGGGACTACCCCTACGAGCAGTACTTC. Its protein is CASSLWDYPYEQYF.